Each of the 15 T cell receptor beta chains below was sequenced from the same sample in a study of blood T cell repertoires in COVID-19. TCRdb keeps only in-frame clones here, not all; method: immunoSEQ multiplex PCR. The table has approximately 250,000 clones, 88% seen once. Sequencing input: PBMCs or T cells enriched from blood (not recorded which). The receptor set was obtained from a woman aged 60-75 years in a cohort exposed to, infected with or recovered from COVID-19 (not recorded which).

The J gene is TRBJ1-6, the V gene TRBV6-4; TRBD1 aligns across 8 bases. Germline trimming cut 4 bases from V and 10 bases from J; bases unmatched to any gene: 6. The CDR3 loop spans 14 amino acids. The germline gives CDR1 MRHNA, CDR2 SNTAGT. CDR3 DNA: TGTGCCAGCAGTGTGGACAGGGTAGGATCACCCCTCCACTTT. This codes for CASSVDRVGSPLHF.

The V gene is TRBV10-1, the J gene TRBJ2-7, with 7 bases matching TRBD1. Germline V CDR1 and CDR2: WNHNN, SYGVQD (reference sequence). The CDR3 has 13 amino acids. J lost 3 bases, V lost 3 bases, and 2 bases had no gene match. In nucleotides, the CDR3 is TGCGCCAGCAGTGAAGGGACAGTCTACGAGCAGTACTTC. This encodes CASSEGTVYEQYF.

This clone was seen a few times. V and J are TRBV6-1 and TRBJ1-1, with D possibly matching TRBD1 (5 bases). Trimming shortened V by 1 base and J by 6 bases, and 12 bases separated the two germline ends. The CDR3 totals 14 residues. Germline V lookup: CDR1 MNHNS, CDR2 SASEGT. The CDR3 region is CASSEVRGVAEAFF. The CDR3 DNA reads TGTGCCAGCAGTGAAGTTAGGGGTGTAGCTGAAGCTTTCTTT.

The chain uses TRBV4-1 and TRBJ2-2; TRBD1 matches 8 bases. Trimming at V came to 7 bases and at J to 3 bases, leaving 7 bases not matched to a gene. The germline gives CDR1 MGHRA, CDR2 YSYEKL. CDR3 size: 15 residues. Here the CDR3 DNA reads TGCGCCAGCAACCGAGGACAGGGTTACACCGGGGAGCTGTTTTTT. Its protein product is CASNRGQGYTGELFF.

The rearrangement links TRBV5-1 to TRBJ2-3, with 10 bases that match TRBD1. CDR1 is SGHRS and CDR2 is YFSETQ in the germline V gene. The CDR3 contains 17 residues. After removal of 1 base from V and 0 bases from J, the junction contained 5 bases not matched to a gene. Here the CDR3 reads CASSLWTGGRSTDTQYF. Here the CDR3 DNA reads TGCGCCAGCAGCTTGTGGACAGGGGGGCGAAGCACAGATACGCAGTATTTT.

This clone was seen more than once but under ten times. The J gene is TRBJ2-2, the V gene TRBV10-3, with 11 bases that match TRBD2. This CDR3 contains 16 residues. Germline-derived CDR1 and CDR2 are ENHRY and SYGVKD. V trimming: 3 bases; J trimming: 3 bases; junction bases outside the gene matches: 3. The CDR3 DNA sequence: TGTGCCATCAGTGATAGCGGGAGGGCCTACACCGGGGAGCTGTTTTTT. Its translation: CAISDSGRAYTGELFF.

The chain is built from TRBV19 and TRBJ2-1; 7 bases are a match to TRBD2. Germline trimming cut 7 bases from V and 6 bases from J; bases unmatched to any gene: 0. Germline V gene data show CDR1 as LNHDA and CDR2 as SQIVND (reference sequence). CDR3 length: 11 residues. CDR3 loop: CASTSGNEQFF. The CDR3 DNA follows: TGTGCCAGTACTAGCGGCAATGAGCAGTTCTTC.

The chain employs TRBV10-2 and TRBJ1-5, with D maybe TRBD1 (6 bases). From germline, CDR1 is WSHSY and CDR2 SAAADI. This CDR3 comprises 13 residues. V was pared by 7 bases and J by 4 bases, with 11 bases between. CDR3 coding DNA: TGCGCCAGCAAGGGACAACAAAATCAGCCCCAGCATTTT. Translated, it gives CASKGQQNQPQHF.

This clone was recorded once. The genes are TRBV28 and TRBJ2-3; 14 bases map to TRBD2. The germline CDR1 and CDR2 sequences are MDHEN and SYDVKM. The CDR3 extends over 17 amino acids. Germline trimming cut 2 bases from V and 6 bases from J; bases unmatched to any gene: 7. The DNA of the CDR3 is TGTGCCAGCAGTTTACAGAGACTAGCGGGAGGGCGTGATACGCAGTATTTT. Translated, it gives CASSLQRLAGGRDTQYF.

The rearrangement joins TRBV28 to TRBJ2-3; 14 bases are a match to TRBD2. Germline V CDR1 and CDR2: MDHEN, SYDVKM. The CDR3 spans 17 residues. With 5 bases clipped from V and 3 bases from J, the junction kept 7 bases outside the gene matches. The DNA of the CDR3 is TGTGCCAGCAGTCCGGGGACTAGCGGGAGTAGGACAGATACGCAGTATTTT. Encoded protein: CASSPGTSGSRTDTQYF.

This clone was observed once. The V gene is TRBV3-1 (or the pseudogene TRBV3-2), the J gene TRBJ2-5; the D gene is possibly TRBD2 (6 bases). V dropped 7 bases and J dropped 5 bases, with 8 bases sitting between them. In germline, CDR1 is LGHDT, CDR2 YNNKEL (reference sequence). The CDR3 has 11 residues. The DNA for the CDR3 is TGTGCCAGCAATAGCGGCGAGACCCAGTACTTC. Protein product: CASNSGETQYF.

This CDR3 reads CASSPFSRTSGSYEQYF. The CDR3, as DNA: TGTGCCAGCTCACCGTTTTCTCGGACTAGCGGCTCCTACGAGCAGTACTTC. The genes are TRBV18 and TRBJ2-7; TRBD2 agrees at 10 bases. Losses at the gene ends were 3 bases for V and 0 bases for J; bases not matched to a gene: 8. The CDR3 contains 17 residues. Per the germline V gene, CDR1 is KGHSH and CDR2 is LQKENI.

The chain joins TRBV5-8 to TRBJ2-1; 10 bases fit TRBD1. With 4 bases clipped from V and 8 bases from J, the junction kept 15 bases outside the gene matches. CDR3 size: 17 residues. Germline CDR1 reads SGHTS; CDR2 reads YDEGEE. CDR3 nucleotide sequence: TGTGCCAGCAGCGAAGGACAGGGGGTGTTTGGACGTGATGAGCAGTTCTTC. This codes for CASSEGQGVFGRDEQFF.

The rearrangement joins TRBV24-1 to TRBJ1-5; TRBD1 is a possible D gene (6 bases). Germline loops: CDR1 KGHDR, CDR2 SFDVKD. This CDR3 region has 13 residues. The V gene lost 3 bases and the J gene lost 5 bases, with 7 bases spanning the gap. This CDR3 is CATSDTGYQPQHF. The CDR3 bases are TGTGCCACCAGTGATACAGGGTATCAGCCCCAGCATTTT.

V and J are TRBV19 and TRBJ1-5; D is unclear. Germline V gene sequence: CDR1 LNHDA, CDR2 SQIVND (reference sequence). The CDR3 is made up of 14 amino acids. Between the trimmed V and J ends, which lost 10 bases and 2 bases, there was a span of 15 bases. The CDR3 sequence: CATARRGGNQPQHF. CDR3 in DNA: TGTGCCACCGCACGACGGGGAGGCAATCAGCCCCAGCATTTT. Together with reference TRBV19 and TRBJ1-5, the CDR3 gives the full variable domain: DGGITQSPKYLFRKEGQNVTLSCEQNLNHDAMYWYRQDPGQGLRLIYYSQIVNDFQKGDIAEGYSVSREKKESFPLTVTSAQKNPTAFYLCATARRGGNQPQHFGDGTRLSIL.